This TCR beta chain was documented in a study of blood T cell repertoires in COVID-19. Sequenced by immunoSEQ multiplex PCR; TCRdb stores in-frame clones only, minus some. The sample lists approximately 200,000 clones; roughly 90% were seen once. Sequencing input: peripheral blood. The sequence derives from a woman aged 55 to 70 with acute or convalescent COVID-19.

The CDR3 spells CASSLRQGAYNEQFF. CDR3 nucleotide sequence: TGTGCCAGCAGCCTCAGACAGGGGGCCTACAATGAGCAGTTCTTC. The rearrangement joins TRBV7-2 to TRBJ2-1; the match to TRBD1 covers 9 bases. V lost 5 bases, J lost 2 bases, and 4 bases stayed unmatched. The CDR3 extends over 15 amino acids. Germline CDR1 and CDR2: SGHTA and FQGNSA. Supplemented by reference TRBV7-2 and TRBJ2-1, the full variable domain reads GAGVSQSPSNKVTEKGKDVELRCDPISGHTALYWYRQSLGQGLEFLIYFQGNSAPDKSGLPSDRFSAERTGGSVSTLTIQRTQQEDSAVYLCASSLRQGAYNEQFFGPGTRLTVL.